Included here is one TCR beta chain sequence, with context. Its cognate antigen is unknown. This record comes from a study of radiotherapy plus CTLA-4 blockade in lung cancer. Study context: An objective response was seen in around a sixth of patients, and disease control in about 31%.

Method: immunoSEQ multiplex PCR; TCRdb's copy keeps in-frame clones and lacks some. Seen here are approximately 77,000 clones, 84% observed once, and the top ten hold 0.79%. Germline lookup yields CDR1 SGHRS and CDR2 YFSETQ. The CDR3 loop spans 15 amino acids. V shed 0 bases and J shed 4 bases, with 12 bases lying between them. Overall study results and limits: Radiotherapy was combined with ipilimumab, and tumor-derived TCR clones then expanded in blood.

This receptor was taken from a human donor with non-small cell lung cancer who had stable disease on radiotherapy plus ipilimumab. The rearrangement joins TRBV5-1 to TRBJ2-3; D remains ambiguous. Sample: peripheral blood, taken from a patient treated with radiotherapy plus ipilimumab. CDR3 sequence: CASSLDSVRADTQYF. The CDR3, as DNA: TGCGCCAGCAGCTTGGACTCTGTTAGGGCAGATACGCAGTATTTT.